Listed below are T cell receptor beta chains from one sample, sequenced in a study of PD-1 blockade in mismatch repair-deficient tumors. Repertoires were generated with immunoSEQ multiplex PCR, while TCRdb's copy carries only in-frame clones and drops some. In the table there are over 75,000 clones, roughly 80% of which are singletons. Sequences were derived from peripheral blood, sampled 12 weeks after starting pembrolizumab. The receptors come from an adult with mismatch repair-deficient cancer. The conserved cysteine and the conserved F or W are not part of the CDR3 here. Size values are once, few and many counts, or a class for expanded clones, and some rows have none.

abundance	v_gene	CDR3aa
NA	TRBV6-8	ASSWDSVSIFSYEQY
NA	TRBV5-1	ASTAGTSGRARYNEQF
NA	TRBV10-3	AISESTGSYEQY
NA	TRBV6-4	ASSESGGSSTDTQY
few	TRBV6-6	ASSYTPSAGGPQQF
NA	TRBV4-2	ASSQEQRPEQF
few	TRBV6-5	ASRGQGGNQPQH
NA	TRBV9	ASSVGREGNNEQF
NA	TRBV19	ASLLAGTNTGELF
many	TRBV4-1	ASSQGLGAIMNYGYT
few	TRBV12-5	ASGFGTGNEKLF
NA	TRBV5-1	ASSSESGQKSYEQY
NA	TRBV6-6	ASNPEYSNQPQH
NA	TRBV29-1	CVEGGAT